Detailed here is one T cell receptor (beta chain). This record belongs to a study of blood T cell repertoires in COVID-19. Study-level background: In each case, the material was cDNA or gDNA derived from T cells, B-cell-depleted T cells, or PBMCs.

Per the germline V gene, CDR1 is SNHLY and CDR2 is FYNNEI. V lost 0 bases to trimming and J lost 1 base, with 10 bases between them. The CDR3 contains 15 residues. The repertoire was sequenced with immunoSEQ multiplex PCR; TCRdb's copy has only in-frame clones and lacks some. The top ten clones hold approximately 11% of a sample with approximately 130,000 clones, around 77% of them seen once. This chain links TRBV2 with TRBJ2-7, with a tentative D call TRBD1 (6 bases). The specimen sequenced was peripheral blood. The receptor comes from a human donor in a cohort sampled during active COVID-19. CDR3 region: CASSEAGRGSYEQYF. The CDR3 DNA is TGTGCCAGCAGTGAAGCGGGTAGGGGGTCCTACGAGCAGTACTTC.